This TCR beta chain was captured by sequencing in a study of blood T cell repertoires in COVID-19 (dated by TCRdb to 2018 to 2020). Regarding the study in general: Recovered participants in ImmuneRACE Cohort 3 were defined by two consecutive negative NP/OP PCR tests, clearance by a healthcare professional, or resolution of symptoms. Samples covering the acute and convalescent phases of COVID-19 were provided by collaborators in the United States, Italy and Spain. The material from the prospective study consisted of cDNA or gDNA derived from T cells, B-cell-depleted T cells, or PBMCs. The dataset comprised deeply sampled blood TCRbeta repertoires from subjects exposed to, actively infected with, or recovered from COVID-19. A freely available public database, intended as a resource for researchers studying the immune response to SARS-CoV-2, is where the repertoires were released. The samples were drawn from two sources: the first 160 participants of the ongoing ImmuneRACE study, and over 950 subjects contributed by 6 global collaborators. The sample metadata nearly always contained a de-identified subject ID, COVID-19 status, age in years and sex. Where HLA class I and class II types were available, the types were taken from metadata supplied by the sample provider, not from assay-based typing.

To note about this clone: What this receptor recognizes is not known. No base quality information exists; no much larger clone differs at one position.

CDR1 and CDR2, looked up from the germline V gene (reference sequence), are LGHDT and YNNKEL. The CDR3 goes from the cysteine to the phenylalanine over 13 residues. CDR3 DNA only is kept here, 39 bases in frame from base 1. V is clipped by 2 bases and J by 7 bases, and the sequence between their germline boundaries is 8 bases long. TCRbeta CDR3 regions were amplified from genomic DNA by means of the immunoSEQ Assay, a bias-controlled multiplex PCR. Per the source publication's procedure: Within the assay, amplification of reference gene primers was used to estimate how many nucleated cells each sample contained. Sequence reads were collapsed and filtered to measure the absolute abundance of every unique TCRbeta CDR3 rearrangement. Productive Simpson clonality was computed per sample as the square root of Simpson's diversity index over productive rearrangements. TCRdb limited this immuneACCESS table to in-frame rearrangements with V and J called. A share of clones is missing; checked studies link under half to unresolved V genes, and the rest is unexplained. V and J calls plus clone size are reproduced from that table; the DNA served to infer D and trimming. The sample records about 400,000 clones, roughly 86% of which are singletons. In total, the top ten clones hold about 1.9% of the sample.

In the prospective study, participants were about 18 to 100 years old, resided in about two dozen geographic areas of the United States, and were enrolled through a virtual design. In the prospective study, participants were assigned to cohorts based on the clinical history participants reported in a screening survey and a study questionnaire. In the prospective study, mobile phlebotomists collected whole blood, serum and a nasopharyngeal or oropharyngeal swab from each participant. Over a roughly 2-month period, participants in the prospective study had the option of providing additional blood draws and questionnaires. Before DNA extraction, prospective study blood samples were shipped either frozen or at room temperature. General findings and caveats noted by the study authors: The quantity of clinical and demographic metadata differed by source and by participant and was supplied without curation.

The origin of this receptor is a man in his forties in a cohort exposed to, infected with or recovered from COVID-19 (not recorded which). Sequences were obtained from PBMCs or T cells enriched from blood (not recorded which). The rearrangement combines TRBV3-1 (or the pseudogene TRBV3-2) with TRBJ2-2, with a weak D call of TRBD1 (5 bases match). The nucleotide sequence reads as follows: TGTGCCAGCAGCCAAAAAGGGGTCGGGGAGCTGTTTTTT. This gives the protein CASSQKGVGELFF.